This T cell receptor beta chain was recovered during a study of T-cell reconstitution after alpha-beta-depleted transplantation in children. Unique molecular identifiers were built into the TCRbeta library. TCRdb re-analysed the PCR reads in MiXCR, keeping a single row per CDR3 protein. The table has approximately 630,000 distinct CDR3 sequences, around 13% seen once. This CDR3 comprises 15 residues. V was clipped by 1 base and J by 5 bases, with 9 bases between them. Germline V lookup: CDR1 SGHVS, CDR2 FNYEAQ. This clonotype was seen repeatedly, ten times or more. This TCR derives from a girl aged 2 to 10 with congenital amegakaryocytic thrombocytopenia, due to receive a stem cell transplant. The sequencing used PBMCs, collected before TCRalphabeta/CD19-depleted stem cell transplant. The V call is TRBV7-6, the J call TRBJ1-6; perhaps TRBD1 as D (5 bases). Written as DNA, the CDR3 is TGTGCCAGCAGCTTAGGACAGATAGATAATTCACCCCTCCACTTT. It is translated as CASSLGQIDNSPLHF. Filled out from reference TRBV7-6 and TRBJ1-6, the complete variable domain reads GAGVSQSPRYKVTKRGQDVALRCDPISGHVSLYWYRQALGQGPEFLTYFNYEAQQDKSGLPNDRFSAERPEGSISTLTIQRTEQRDSAMYRCASSLGQIDNSPLHFGNGTRLTVT.